This T cell receptor (beta chain) was sequenced in a study of cytomegalovirus exposure and HLA in healthy donors. Across the study: HLA-typed donors were the source of about 90 million unique TCRs held in an early data release. General study findings and limits: Overall, approximately 150 TCR beta chains were annotated as cytomegalovirus-associated. Solely CMV serostatus was available to characterize immune exposure.

From germline, CDR1 is SEHNR and CDR2 FQNEAQ (reference sequence). CDR3 length equals 11 residues. Worth noting for this clone: Its antigen is as yet unknown. Sequence at one end of the junction differs from germline and may be a read error.

The PCR had 60 Vbeta and 13 Jbeta primers. This table comes from immunoSEQ multiplex PCR, and its TCRdb copy is limited to in-frame clones, with some not included. The sample yields some 140,000 clones, around 77% seen once. The clonotype was recovered from a man aged 18 to 30 in good health and CMV-seronegative. Sample: PBMCs. The chain has TRBV7-9 and TRBJ2-7; no firm D call. CDR3 sequence: CSSSTLREQYF. Written as DNA, the CDR3 is TGTTCCAGCAGCACCCTGAGGGAGCAGTACTTC.